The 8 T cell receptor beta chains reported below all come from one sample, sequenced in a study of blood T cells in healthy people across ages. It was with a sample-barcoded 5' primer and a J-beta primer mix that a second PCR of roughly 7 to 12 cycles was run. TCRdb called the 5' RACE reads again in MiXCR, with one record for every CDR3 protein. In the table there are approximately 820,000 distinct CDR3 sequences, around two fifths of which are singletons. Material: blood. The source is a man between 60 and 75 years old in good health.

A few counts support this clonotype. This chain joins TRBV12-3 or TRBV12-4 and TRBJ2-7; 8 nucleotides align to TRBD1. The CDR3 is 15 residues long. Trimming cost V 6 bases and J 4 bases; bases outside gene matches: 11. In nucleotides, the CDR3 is TGTGCCAGCAGCCGAGCAACAGGGGGAAGGTACGAGCAGTACTTC. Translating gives CASSRATGGRYEQYF.

CDR3 bases: TGTGCCAGCAAAAGGGCTTTTTACTATGGCTACACCTTC. This encodes CASKRAFYYGYTF. This chain joins TRBV6-1 and TRBJ1-2; D not resolved. The CDR3 length is 13 residues. The V gene's germline CDR1 is MNHNS and CDR2 SASEGT. V gave up 7 bases and J gave up 3 bases, with 12 bases separating them.

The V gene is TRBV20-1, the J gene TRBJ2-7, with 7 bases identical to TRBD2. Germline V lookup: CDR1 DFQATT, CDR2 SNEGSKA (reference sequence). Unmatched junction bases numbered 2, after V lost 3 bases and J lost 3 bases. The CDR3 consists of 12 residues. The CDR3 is CSASGGIYEQYF. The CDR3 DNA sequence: TGCAGTGCTAGCGGGGGGATCTACGAGCAGTACTTC.

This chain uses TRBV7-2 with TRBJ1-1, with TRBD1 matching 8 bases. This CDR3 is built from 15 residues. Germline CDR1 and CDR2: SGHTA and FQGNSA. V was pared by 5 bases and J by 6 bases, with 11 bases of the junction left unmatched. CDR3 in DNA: TGTGCCAGCAGCGTTGACCAGGGGGCCCTCCCTGAAGCTTTCTTT. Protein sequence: CASSVDQGALPEAFF.

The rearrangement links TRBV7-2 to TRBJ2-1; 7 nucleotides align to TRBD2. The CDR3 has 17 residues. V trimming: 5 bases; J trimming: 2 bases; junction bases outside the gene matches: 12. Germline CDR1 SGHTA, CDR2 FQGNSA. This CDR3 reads CASSAGVNRGAYNEQFF. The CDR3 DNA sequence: TGTGCCAGCAGCGCGGGGGTGAACCGGGGGGCCTACAATGAGCAGTTCTTC.

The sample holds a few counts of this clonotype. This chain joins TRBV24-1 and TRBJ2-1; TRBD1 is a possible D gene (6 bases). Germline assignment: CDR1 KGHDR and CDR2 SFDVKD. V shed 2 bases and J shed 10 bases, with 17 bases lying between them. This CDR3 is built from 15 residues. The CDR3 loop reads CATSDSRQAKGEQFF. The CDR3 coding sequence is TGTGCCACCAGTGATTCCCGACAGGCCAAGGGGGAGCAGTTCTTC.

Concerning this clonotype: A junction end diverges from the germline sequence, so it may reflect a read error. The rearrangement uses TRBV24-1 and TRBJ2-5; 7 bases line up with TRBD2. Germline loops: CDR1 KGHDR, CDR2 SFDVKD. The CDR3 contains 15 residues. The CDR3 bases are TGTGCCACCAGGCACAACCGGGACTACCTAGAGACCGAGTACTTC. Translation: CATRHNRDYLETEYF.

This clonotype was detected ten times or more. The CDR3 region has the DNA TGCAGTGGCGGCGTGAGCTCCTATAATTCACCCCTCCACTTT. This codes for CSGGVSSYNSPLHF. This chain links TRBV20-1 with TRBJ1-6; D remains ambiguous. Germline CDR1 is DFQATT and CDR2 is SNEGSKA (reference sequence). The ends were cut back, 7 bases at V and 0 bases at J, with 10 bases in the middle. The CDR3 consists of 14 residues.